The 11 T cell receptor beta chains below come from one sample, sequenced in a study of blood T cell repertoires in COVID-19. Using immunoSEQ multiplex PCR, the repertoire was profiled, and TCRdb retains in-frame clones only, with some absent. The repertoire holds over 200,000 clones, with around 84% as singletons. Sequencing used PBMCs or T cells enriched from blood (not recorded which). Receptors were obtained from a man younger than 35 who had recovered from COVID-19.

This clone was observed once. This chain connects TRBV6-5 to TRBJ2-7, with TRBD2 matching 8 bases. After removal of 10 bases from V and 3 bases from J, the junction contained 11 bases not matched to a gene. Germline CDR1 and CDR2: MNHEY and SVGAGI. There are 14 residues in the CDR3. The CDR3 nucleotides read TGTGCCACCACCCCGGGACTAGGGTACTACGAGCAGTACTTC. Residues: CATTPGLGYYEQYF.

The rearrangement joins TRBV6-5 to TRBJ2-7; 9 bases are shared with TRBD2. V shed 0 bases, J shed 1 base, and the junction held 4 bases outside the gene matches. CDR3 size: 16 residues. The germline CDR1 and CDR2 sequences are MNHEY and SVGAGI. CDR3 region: CASSYSALAGSYEQYF. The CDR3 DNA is TGTGCCAGCAGTTACTCGGCACTAGCGGGTTCCTACGAGCAGTACTTC.

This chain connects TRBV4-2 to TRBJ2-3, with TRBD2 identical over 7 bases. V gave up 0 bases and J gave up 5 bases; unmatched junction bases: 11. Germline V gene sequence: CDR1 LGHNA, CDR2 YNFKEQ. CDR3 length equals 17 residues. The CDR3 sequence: CASSQDLSSGGRDTQYF. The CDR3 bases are TGTGCCAGCAGCCAAGATCTGTCTAGCGGAGGGAGAGATACGCAGTATTTT.

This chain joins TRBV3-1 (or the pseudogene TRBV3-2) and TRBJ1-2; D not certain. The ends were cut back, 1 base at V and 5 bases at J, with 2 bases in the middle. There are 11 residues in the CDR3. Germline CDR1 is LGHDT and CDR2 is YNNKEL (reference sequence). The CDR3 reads CASSQAYGYTF. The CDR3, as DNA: TGTGCCAGCAGCCAAGCGTATGGCTACACCTTC.

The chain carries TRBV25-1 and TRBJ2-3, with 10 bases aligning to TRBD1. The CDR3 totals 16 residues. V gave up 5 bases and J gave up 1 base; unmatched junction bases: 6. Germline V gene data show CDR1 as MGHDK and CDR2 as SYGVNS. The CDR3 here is CASSPAGTGGTDTQYF. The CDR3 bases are TGTGCCAGCAGTCCCGCCGGGACAGGGGGCACAGATACGCAGTATTTT.

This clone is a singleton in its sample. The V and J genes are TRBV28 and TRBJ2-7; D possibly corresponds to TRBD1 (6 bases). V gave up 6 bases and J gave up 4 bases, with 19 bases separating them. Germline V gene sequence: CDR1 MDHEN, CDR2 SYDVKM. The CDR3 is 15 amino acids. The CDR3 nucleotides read TGTGCCAGCAGACCCCGGGACACATTGGATTACGAGCAGTACTTC. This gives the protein CASRPRDTLDYEQYF.

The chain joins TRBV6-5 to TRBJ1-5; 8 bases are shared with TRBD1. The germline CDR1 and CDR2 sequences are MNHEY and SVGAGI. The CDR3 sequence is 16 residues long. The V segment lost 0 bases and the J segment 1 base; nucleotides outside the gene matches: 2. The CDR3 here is CASSYSWTGSNQPQHF. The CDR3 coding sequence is TGTGCCAGCAGTTACTCGTGGACAGGGAGCAATCAGCCCCAGCATTTT.

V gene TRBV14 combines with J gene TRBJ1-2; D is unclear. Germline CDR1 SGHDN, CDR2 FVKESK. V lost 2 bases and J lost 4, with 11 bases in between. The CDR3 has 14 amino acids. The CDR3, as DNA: TGTGCCAGCAGCCAAACGTCCAGTTTCTATGGCTACACCTTC. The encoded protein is CASSQTSSFYGYTF.

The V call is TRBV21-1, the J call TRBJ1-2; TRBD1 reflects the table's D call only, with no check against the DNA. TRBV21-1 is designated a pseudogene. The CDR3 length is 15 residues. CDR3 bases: TGTGCCAGCAGCAAAGAAGCTAACAGAAGGTATGGCTACACCTTC. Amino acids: CASSKEANRRYGYTF.

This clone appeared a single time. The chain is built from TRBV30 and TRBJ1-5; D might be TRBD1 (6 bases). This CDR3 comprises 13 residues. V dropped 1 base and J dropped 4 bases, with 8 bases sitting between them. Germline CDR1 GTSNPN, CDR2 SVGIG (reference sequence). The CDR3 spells CAWSEDRNQPQHF. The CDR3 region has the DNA TGTGCCTGGAGTGAGGACAGAAATCAGCCCCAGCATTTT.

The DNA of the CDR3 is TGTGCCAGCAGCTCCCTTGACAGGGGAAGTTGGTCGACCATATATTTT. It codes for CASSSLDRGSWSTIYF. The rearrangement uses TRBV7-8 and TRBJ1-3; 8 positions match TRBD1. This CDR3 is 16 amino acids long. J was trimmed by 10 bases and V by 4 bases; bases with no gene match: 15. Germline V gene data show CDR1 as SGHVS and CDR2 as FQNEAQ.